Sequencing of this TCR beta chain was carried out in a study of blood T cell repertoires in COVID-19. Study in general: Some COVID-19 samples were acute and others convalescent; all came from the United States, Italy and Spain. In each case, the material was cDNA or gDNA derived from T cells, B-cell-depleted T cells, or PBMCs.

Details on this clone: Other DNA sequences in this specimen translate into the identical CDR3.

As originally analysed: Estimated nucleated cell counts came from reference gene primer amplification. The repertoire was sequenced with immunoSEQ multiplex PCR; TCRdb's copy has only in-frame clones and lacks some. V, J and clone size were drawn from that table, and D and trimming were deduced from the DNA. Of roughly 230,000 clones detected, 75% to 85% appear once; the ten largest clones hold 4.5% to 5.5%. CDR1 and CDR2 (germline): MDHEN, SYDVKM. The CDR3 length is 14 residues. Trimming took 6 bases from V and 6 from J; bases not matched to a gene: 7. The origin of this receptor is a man aged 50 to 59 with COVID-19, enrolled during active disease. The chain has TRBV28 and TRBJ2-7; 11 bases map to TRBD2. Sequencing input: peripheral blood. The CDR3 DNA is TGTGCCAGCAGCCTTAGCGGGGGGGCCCGCGAGCAGTACTTC. It translates to CASSLSGGAREQYF.